This T cell receptor beta chain came from a study of post-analysis software for immune sequencing data. Sequencing libraries made from TCR beta cDNA carried unique molecular identifiers. MiXCR, applied by TCRdb to the PCR reads, yields one record per CDR3 protein. The sample records 450,000 to 700,000 distinct CDR3 sequences, around 47% being singletons. Trimming shortened V by 5 bases and J by 0 bases, and 15 bases separated the two germline ends. In germline, CDR1 is MGHRA, CDR2 YSYEKL. The CDR3 runs 16 residues. The sample holds a few counts of this clonotype. Antigen specificity is unknown. Study-level findings and limits: Relative to controls, patients with multiple sclerosis showed significantly lower normalized Chao1 diversity. Roughly five TRBV segments occurring more often in patients than controls included TRBV5-6, TRBV5-1 and TRBV20-1.

The chain joins TRBV4-1 to TRBJ2-3; D gene uncertain. The receptor was derived from a girl aged 10-17 years with multiple sclerosis. The source material was blood. Here the CDR3 DNA reads TGCGCCAGCAGCTCCAAGGGTCCCTCTAGCACAGATACGCAGTATTTT. It specifies CASSSKGPSSTDTQYF.